This T cell receptor beta chain was sequenced in a study of response to subunit inactivated influenza vaccine. Study-wide points: After each seasonal influenza vaccination, few new T cells are recruited, the authors suggested.

In regard to this clonotype: Its antigen is unidentified.

TCRdb re-called the RT-PCR reads with MiXCR, one entry per CDR3 protein. This sample has hundreds of thousands of distinct CDR3 sequences, with 7.6% found just once. Germline CDR1 reads SGHVS; CDR2 reads FQNEAQ. The CDR3 covers 19 residues. The trim removed 7 bases at V and 2 bases at J, leaving 13 bases unmatched. Sequencing used PBMCs from blood, obtained about 23 months after vaccination. The V and J genes are TRBV7-8 and TRBJ2-3; 15 bases are shared with TRBD2. The TCR originated in a man between 50 and 69 years old who received an inactivated influenza vaccine. This chain's CDR3 is CASTWTPGLAGGLTDTQYF. The CDR3 DNA reads TGTGCCAGCACCTGGACCCCGGGACTAGCGGGGGGACTCACAGATACGCAGTATTTT.